These 4 T cell receptor beta chains were all obtained from the same sample, sequenced in a study of cytomegalovirus exposure and HLA in healthy donors. 60 Vbeta and 13 Jbeta primers were used in PCR. Here immunoSEQ multiplex PCR was the method, and the copy in TCRdb shows in-frame clones only, minus some. The data hold 150,000 to 200,000 clones, with 77% observed a single time. The sequenced material came from PBMCs. Source of these receptors: a man aged 50-60 years in good health and CMV-seropositive.

The genes are TRBV4-2 and TRBJ1-5; 9 bases are shared with TRBD1. In germline, CDR1 is LGHNA, CDR2 YNFKEQ. V lost 3 bases and J lost 5; bases outside the gene matches: 5. The CDR3 runs to 15 residues. CDR3 DNA sequence: TGTGCCAGCAGCCAGACAGGGGGATTTGATCAGCCCCAGCATTTT. Amino acid sequence: CASSQTGGFDQPQHF.

The V gene is TRBV7-2, the J gene TRBJ2-1, with 8 nucleotides matching TRBD1. The CDR3 loop spans 13 amino acids. The V gene's germline CDR1 is SGHTA and CDR2 FQGNSA. The trim removed 5 bases at V and 6 bases at J, leaving 3 bases unmatched. The CDR3 DNA reads TGTGCCAGCAGCGGACAGGGCCCCAATGAGCAGTTCTTC. Protein: CASSGQGPNEQFF. Looking up the rest from reference TRBV7-2 and TRBJ2-1 gives the full variable domain: GAGVSQSPSNKVTEKGKDVELRCDPISGHTALYWYRQSLGQGLEFLIYFQGNSAPDKSGLPSDRFSAERTGGSVSTLTIQRTQQEDSAVYLCASSGQGPNEQFFGPGTRLTVL.

This sequence joins TRBV6-5 and TRBJ1-5; 8 bases map to TRBD1. V lost 4 bases to trimming and J lost 5 bases; unmatched junction nucleotides: 1. CDR1 and CDR2 from the germline V gene are MNHEY and SVGAGI. This CDR3 contains 13 residues. For the CDR3, the DNA is TGTGCCAGCAGTTCAGGGGGCTATCAGCCCCAGCATTTT. Its protein is CASSSGGYQPQHF.

This sequence joins TRBV11-2 and TRBJ2-1; 13 nucleotides line up with TRBD2. CDR1 is SGHAT, CDR2 FQNNGV, per germline. The ends lost 2 bases at V and 10 bases at J; junction bases unmatched: 2. This CDR3 has 14 residues. The DNA for the CDR3 is TGTGCCAGCAGCTTAACTAGCGGGGGGGTGGAGCAGTTCTTC. Amino acid sequence: CASSLTSGGVEQFF. The full variable domain, its missing parts supplied by reference TRBV11-2 and TRBJ2-1, is EAGVAQSPRYKIIEKRQSVAFWCNPISGHATLYWYQQILGQGPKLLIQFQNNGVVDDSQLPKDRFSAERLKGVDSTLKIQPAKLEDSAVYLCASSLTSGGVEQFFGPGTRLTVL.